This T cell receptor beta chain was found in a study of blood T cell repertoires in COVID-19. Sequencing was performed with immunoSEQ multiplex PCR; in TCRdb, only in-frame clones are kept and a portion is missing. Of approximately 140,000 clones listed, 86% are singletons. The CDR3 spans 16 residues. Germline V gene data show CDR1 as MNHEY and CDR2 as SVGEGT. Trimming left V 0 bases short and J 1 base short, with 10 bases between. This clonotype was sampled from a woman aged 60 to 75 with acute or convalescent COVID-19. The chain combines TRBV6-2 or TRBV6-3 with TRBJ2-1; the D is unclear. Sequenced material: peripheral blood. This CDR3 reads CASSYSRGVSYNEQFF. The CDR3, as DNA: TGTGCCAGCAGTTACTCGAGAGGAGTTTCCTACAATGAGCAGTTCTTC.